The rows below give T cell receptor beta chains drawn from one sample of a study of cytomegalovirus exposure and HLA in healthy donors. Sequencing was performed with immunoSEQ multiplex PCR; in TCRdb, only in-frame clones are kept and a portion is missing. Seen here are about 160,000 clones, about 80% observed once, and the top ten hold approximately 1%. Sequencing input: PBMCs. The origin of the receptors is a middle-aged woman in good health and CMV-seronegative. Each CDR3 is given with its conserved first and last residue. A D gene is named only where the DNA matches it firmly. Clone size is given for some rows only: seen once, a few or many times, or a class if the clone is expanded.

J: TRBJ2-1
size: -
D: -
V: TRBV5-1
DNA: TGCGCCAGCAGCTTGGGTACATTAATCAATGAGCAGTTCTTC
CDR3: CASSLGTLINEQFF

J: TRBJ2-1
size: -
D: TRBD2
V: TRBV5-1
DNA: TGCGCCAGCAGCTTGGGACTAGCGGGACTTTGGAATGAGCAGTTCTTC
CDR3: CASSLGLAGLWNEQFF

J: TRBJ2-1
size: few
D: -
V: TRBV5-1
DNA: TGCGCCAGCAGCTTGATGCGGGATAGATACAATGAGCAGTTCTTC
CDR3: CASSLMRDRYNEQFF

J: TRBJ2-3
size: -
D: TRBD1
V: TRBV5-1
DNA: TGCGCCAGCAGACCAACAGGGGGAAGGGATACGCAGTATTTT
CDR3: CASRPTGGRDTQYF

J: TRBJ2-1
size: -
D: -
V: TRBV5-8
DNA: TGTGCCAGCAGCCCCCGGGATGAGCAGTTCTTC
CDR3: CASSPRDEQFF

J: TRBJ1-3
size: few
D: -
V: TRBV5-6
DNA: TGTGCCAGCAGGATGCAGGGAGGAAACACCATATATTTT
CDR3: CASRMQGGNTIYF

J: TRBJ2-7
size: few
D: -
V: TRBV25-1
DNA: TGTGCCAGCAGTGTGGGGCTAGAGCAGTACTTC
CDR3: CASSVGLEQYF

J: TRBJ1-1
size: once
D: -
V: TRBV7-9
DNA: TGTGCCAGCAGCTCCCCCGTACAGGGAACTGAAGCTTTCTTT
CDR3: CASSSPVQGTEAFF

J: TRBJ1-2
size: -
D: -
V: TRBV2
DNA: TGTGCCAGCAGTGACAGGGATGGGTTCTATGGCTACACCTTC
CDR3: CASSDRDGFYGYTF

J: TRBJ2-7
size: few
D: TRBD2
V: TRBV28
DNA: TGTGCCGGCGCCCCAGCGGGAGGGGGACACGAGCAGTACTTC
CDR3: CAGAPAGGGHEQYF

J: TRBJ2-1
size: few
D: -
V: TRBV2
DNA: TGTGCCAGCAGCCCCACCAGGGGCGGGAATGAGCAGTTCTTC
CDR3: CASSPTRGGNEQFF

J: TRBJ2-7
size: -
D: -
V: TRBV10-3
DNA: TGTGCCAGCCATGGAGGGCCTAATTCCTACGAGCAGTACTTC
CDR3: CASHGGPNSYEQYF

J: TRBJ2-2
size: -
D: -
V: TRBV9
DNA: TGTGCCAGCAGCGTAGGCCCGGGAGAGAGTACCGGGGAGCTGTTTTTT
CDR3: CASSVGPGESTGELFF

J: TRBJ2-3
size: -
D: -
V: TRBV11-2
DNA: TGTGCCAGCAGCTTTCCAAGCACAGATACGCAGTATTTT
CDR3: CASSFPSTDTQYF

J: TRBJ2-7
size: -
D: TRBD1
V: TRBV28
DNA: TGTGCCAGCAACTTTCCGGGACAGGGTTCATACGAGCAGTACTTC
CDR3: CASNFPGQGSYEQYF

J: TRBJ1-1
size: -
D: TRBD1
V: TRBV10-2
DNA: TGCGCCAGCTCCAGGACAGGGGTTACTGAAGCTTTCTTT
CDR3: CASSRTGVTEAFF

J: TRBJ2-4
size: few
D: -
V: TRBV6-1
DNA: TGTGCCAGCAGTGAGACGGGGGACATTCAGTACTTC
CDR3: CASSETGDIQYF